This T cell receptor beta chain was obtained from a study of cytomegalovirus exposure and HLA in healthy donors (dated by TCRdb to 2017 to 2019). Some background on the complete study: An earlier analysis of approximately 640 of the donors reported roughly 300 Gb of sequence data and 100 million to 140 million unique TCR beta sequences from about 180 million T cells. An early release that covered fewer than 800 HLA-typed donors contained 300 to 350 gigabases of sequencing data and around 85 million unique TCR sequences. Of the approximately 400 genotyped donors, approximately 83% fell in the genetic ancestry cluster associated with self-reported Caucasian donors. The aim of the study was to test whether cataloging public T cell receptors could identify signatures of past pathogen exposure. The study used immunosequencing to profile the T cell repertoires of 670 or so subjects and linked those repertoires to cytomegalovirus serostatus. A separate validation cohort of 100 to 150 different subjects was used in addition to the 666-subject first cohort. To predict cytomegalovirus infection status, the study combined high-throughput TCR immunosequencing, statistical association of individual TCRs with disease status, and machine learning. A later analysis re-examined previously published TCR beta repertoires from several hundred donors and added high-resolution HLA genotyping to investigate patterns of TCR occurrence. The later analysis used no new phenotypic data to find candidate immune exposures, relying instead on TCR beta sequences and their occurrence across donors. An earlier analysis of 587 of the donors used high-throughput TCR beta sequencing to judge whether each TCR beta V gene segment behaved as functional or pseudogenic. Alongside the repertoire data, information on donor age, sex, ethnicity and CMV serostatus was compiled. A later genetic analysis used genome-wide SNP genotypes for about 60% of the roughly 670 donors, treating that subset as a discovery cohort. All discovery cohort repertoires had been generated on a single sequencing platform. HLA typing included class I and class II loci at four-digit resolution. The number of typed donors differed by locus: roughly 629-640 for A, B, C, DRB1 and DQB1; some 500 for DQA1; approximately 600 for DPA1; and about 470 for DPB1. A handful of DR-DQ haplotypes were handled as single units for association and clustering because linkage in the cohort was strong. Across about 370 genotyped donors of the cohort, an average of about 220,000 unique TCR beta nucleotide sequences per donor were sequenced, and roughly 18% of those sequences were non-productive. Study-wide conclusions, independent of this receptor: A later analysis associated 16,951 TCR beta sequences with specific HLA alleles at a false discovery rate of 0.05. This cohort had only TCR beta chains sequenced, and the lack of alpha or paired-chain data limited which features could be detected. Roughly uniform sequencing depth across donors was assumed in presence/absence analyses, although this assumption may not hold. HLA typing was unavailable for some donors at each locus, so association tests used only the typed subset. V-gene and J-gene trimming of TCR beta chains was associated with a missense DCLRE1C variant in a later genetic analysis, and the association was replicated in an independent cohort. Some IMGT-functional V segments, including TRBV6-2 and TRBV6-3, could not be distinguished by the 87-base-pair reads and were therefore excluded. A later analysis found that HLA-associated TCR beta chains were more clonally expanded and had lower generation probabilities than equally common non-associated chains. In vitro tests confirmed that a few of the cytomegalovirus-associated TCR beta chains recognize cytomegalovirus antigens. In a later analysis, several top co-occurrence clusters were reported to appear linked to parvovirus B19, influenza, CMV and Epstein-Barr virus. Most CMV-associated TCR beta chains appeared to be HLA-restricted in a later analysis, and the HLA associations seemed to be driven largely by CMV exposure. CMV serostatus was the only immune exposure information available for the cohort. Linkage disequilibrium might explain the correlated functional status among segregating V segments, but an unknown experimental factor could not be ruled out. In a later genetic analysis, fewer N-insertions in productive TCRs were reported among donors in an Asian-associated ancestry cluster than the roughly 640-donor mean. Most TCR sequences were observed very rarely across donors, whereas some public TCRs were present in many individuals. The earlier analysis of 587 of the donors excluded around 17 rarely observed V segments, including chromosome 9 orphons, because counts were too low. An earlier analysis of approximately 570 of the donors showed that most TCR beta V segments appeared in productive rearrangements either about 87% or about 30% of the time, which broadly matched IMGT annotations. The study listed over 150 TCR beta chains as associated with cytomegalovirus. The authors suggested that the approach could potentially be extended to other disease states and immunological phenotypes. A cluster of highly shared sequence variants was judged likely to represent a technical artifact of the sequencing pipeline. In both the original and validation cohorts, the classifier was reported to diagnose cytomegalovirus status with high specificity and sensitivity. In a later analysis, TCR association rates were found to vary across HLA loci, with the most associated TCRs seen for DRB1 alleles and the fewest for HLA-C alleles. A further reported finding was that TCR beta sequences accurately predicted the HLA-A and HLA-B alleles for most subjects in the first cohort. Assigning TCR associations to individual alleles was difficult when HLA alleles, especially DR and DQ, strongly co-occurred.

Of note for this clone: The antigen it binds to is not known. Per-nucleotide qualities are absent, and no much larger clonotype sits a single base away.

Sequences LNHDA (CDR1) and SQIVND (CDR2) are obtained from the germline V gene (reference sequence). V gives up 3 bases and J gives up 2 bases, and the segment between their germline ends measures 21 bases. From its cysteine to its phenylalanine, the CDR3 spans 18 amino acids. Only the CDR3 DNA stays, 54 bases, in frame from base 1. The library was generated by the immunoSEQ multiplex PCR assay. A mixture of 60 forward primers for TCR Vbeta segments and 13 reverse primers for TCR Jbeta segments was used in the multiplex PCR. The CDR3 region of rearranged TCR beta genes was amplified from genomic DNA with a multiplex PCR assay. The amplified TCR beta libraries were sequenced on the Illumina HiSeq System as 87-base-pair reads. As for the authors' bioinformatics: In a later analysis, roughly 80 million unique TCR beta chains were counted across the approximately 620 repertoires, and about 9.9 million of these chains were shared by at least two donors. To remove PCR and sequencing errors, raw reads were error-corrected and collapsed into unique sequences using a nearest-neighbor algorithm that merged closely related sequences. CDR3 sequences were aligned to IMGT reference sequences to assign V, D and J gene segments. Each retained sequence needed at least a six-nucleotide match to both a V gene segment and a J gene segment. A rearrangement counted as productive if the CDR3 had no stop codons and remained in frame with V and J, and every other rearrangement counted as non-productive. CDR3 was defined by IMGT convention, running from the second conserved V-encoded cysteine to the conserved J-encoded phenylalanine. The earlier analysis of 500 to 750 of the donors excluded any sequence lacking an unambiguous match to a single V gene segment. In an earlier analysis of around 600 of the donors, V segments were called functional above 56.7% productive rearrangements and were called segregating when the between-donor standard deviation exceeded 5%. To diagnose cytomegalovirus status from the catalog of TCR beta chain sequences, a statistical classification framework was built. In a later analysis, TCR nucleotide sequences were compared against IMGT/GENE-DB human TR gene sequences so that V and J genes could be assigned. In a later analysis, CDR3 sequences and most-parsimonious VDJ recombination scenarios were assigned using the TCRdist pipeline. In a later analysis, each TCR beta chain was defined by its CDR3 amino acid sequence together with its V-gene family, and reads lacking a unique V-gene family were excluded. To address suspected cross-contamination and a sequencing artifact, a later analysis removed approximately 590 highly shared, low-generation-probability nucleotide sequences. In a later analysis, a clonal expansion index for each public chain was calculated from normalized within-repertoire ranks of inferred template counts. Generation probabilities in a later analysis came from a VDJ recombination model fitted to out-of-frame rearrangements, and those results were checked against IGoR. In a later analysis, TCR-TCR, TCR-HLA and TCR-CMV co-occurrence was scored with hypergeometric tests, and a repertoire-size bias correction was applied to TCR pairs. A later analysis estimated false discovery rates by permuting HLA or CMV assignments 20 times. In a later analysis, co-occurring TCRs were grouped using DBSCAN, with TCRdist sequence similarity added in when clustering inside HLA-allele-positive subsets. Co-occurrence clustering excluded repertoires with fewer than 30,000 or more than 120,000 public chains, plus five with anomalous nucleotide sharing. Here the immuneACCESS table is served through TCRdb, limited to in-frame sequences with V and J called. Missing clones are a known gap in these copies; in checked studies unresolved V genes cover under half, and the rest lacks a known reason. For V, J and clone size, that table is used; D and trimming come from the DNA. The sample table holds around 200,000 clones, of which approximately 82% were seen once. The leading ten clones occupy roughly 10% of the sample.

The cohort was made up of about 670 healthy bone marrow donors. All cohort members were sampled while nominally healthy, although unrecorded immune exposures were likely present. The donor tested CMV seropositive, placing the donor among the 290 or so seropositive members of the cohort. Each donor provided a peripheral blood sample, and peripheral blood mononuclear cells were used for TCR beta sequencing. The Qiagen DNeasy Blood Extraction Kit was used to extract genomic DNA from the blood cell samples. This TCR derives from a woman aged 45 to 65 in good health and CMV-seropositive. Sequenced material: PBMCs. The V gene is TRBV19 and the J gene is TRBJ2-3, with a weak D call of TRBD1 (6 bases match). The CDR3 protein is CASSIPLRQPGVTDTQYF. The nucleotides read TGTGCCAGTAGTATCCCCCTCCGACAGCCAGGGGTCACAGATACGCAGTATTTT.